Ten or more counts support the clone carrying this TCR beta chain. The data stem from a study of regulatory T cells in long-lasting Graves disease. Indicated time point: persistent/refractory GD, antithyroid drugs over 5 years with positive TRAb. RNA from PBMCs was the source of the TCR library. Losses at the gene ends were 7 bases for V and 0 bases for J; bases not matched to a gene: 9. The CDR3 spans 17 residues. Germline V lookup: CDR1 MDHEN, CDR2 SYDVKM. Building the TCR beta libraries relied on iRepertoire HTBI primers, and CDR3 regions underwent Arm-PCR. TCRdb fed the multiplex PCR reads into MiXCR, producing one record per CDR3 protein. The sample gives roughly 500,000 distinct CDR3 sequences, 20% to 25% of which show up once; about 7% is in the top ten.

The material sequenced was peripheral blood mononuclear cells (PBMCs), taken when the disease was refractory, from a patient treated with antithyroid drugs. This sequence was found in a female donor with Graves disease. The V call is TRBV28, the J call TRBJ1-3, with 10 nucleotides matching TRBD1. CDR3 sequence reads: CASIHPGQGISGNTIYF. DNA of the CDR3: TGTGCCAGCATTCACCCGGGACAGGGGATCTCTGGAAACACCATATATTTT.